The 29 T cell receptor beta chains presented below share a single source sample, sequenced in a study of blood T cells in healthy people across ages. Primed by a sample-barcoded 5' primer and a J-beta primer mix, a second PCR proceeded for 7 to 11 cycles. TCRdb independently ran MiXCR on the 5' RACE reads; one entry per CDR3 protein. The data hold roughly 1.5 million distinct CDR3 sequences, with roughly 43% observed a single time. Sequencing used blood. These receptors were collected from a woman between 18 and 29 years old in good health.

This clonotype has more than one count but fewer than ten. The junction departs from the called germline gene at one end, perhaps through a read error. The CDR3 loop is CGVEAYPSRNEQFF. The CDR3, as DNA: TGCGGCGTTGAAGCTTACCCTTCGCGCAATGAGCAGTTCTTC. The chain combines TRBV29-1 with TRBJ2-1; D not resolved. The CDR3 has 14 residues. CDR1 is SQVTM and CDR2 is ANQGSEA in the germline V gene.

J is TRBJ2-2 and V is TRBV27; no clear D. This CDR3 spans 13 amino acids. The V and J ends lost 0 bases and 4 bases respectively, with 3 bases between them. Germline CDR1 MNHEY, CDR2 SMNVEV (reference sequence). The CDR3 DNA reads as TGTGCCAGCAGTTTATCCTTCACCGGGGAGCTGTTTTTT. Translation gives CASSLSFTGELFF.

The chain uses TRBV7-2 and TRBJ1-5, with a weak D call TRBD1 (5 bases). Trimming left V 2 bases short and J 1 base short, with 12 bases between. CDR3 length equals 16 residues. Germline V lookup: CDR1 SGHTA, CDR2 FQGNSA. The CDR3 coding sequence is TGTGCCAGCAGCTTATCGTGGGACGGGAGCAATCAGCCCCAGCATTTT. Its protein product is CASSLSWDGSNQPQHF.

The genes are TRBV7-9 and TRBJ1-2; D is perhaps TRBD1 (5 bases). This CDR3 comprises 17 residues. The germline CDR1 and CDR2 sequences are SEHNR and FQNEAQ (reference sequence). V was clipped by 3 bases and J by 0 bases, with 17 bases between them. The CDR3 nucleotides read TGTGCCAGCAGCTTTTCGTCCGGCGGGGGGACTAACTATGGCTACACCTTC. It codes for CASSFSSGGGTNYGYTF.

This clonotype was counted only a few times. The rearrangement links TRBV29-1 to TRBJ2-5; 11 bases agree with TRBD1. The J call may be faulty, since TRBJ2-7 better matches the DNA end. The CDR3 extends over 13 amino acids. CDR1 is SQVTM, CDR2 ANQGSEA, per germline. For the CDR3, the DNA is TGCAGCGCGGGACAGGGGGTCAGGTACGAGCAGTACTTC. This gives the protein CSAGQGVRYEQYF.

This clonotype was seen ten or more times. The chain has TRBV6-5 and TRBJ1-2; D is ambiguous. The CDR3 is made up of 12 amino acids. V lost 0 bases, J lost 4 bases, and 3 bases lay in between. CDR1 MNHEY and CDR2 SVGAGI come from the germline V gene. The CDR3 DNA follows: TGTGCCAGCAGTTACTCGGGCTATGGCTACACCTTC. Amino acid sequence: CASSYSGYGYTF.

This clonotype showed up just a few times. J is TRBJ2-7 and V is TRBV20-1; TRBD1 agrees at 8 bases. This CDR3 is 14 amino acids long. V trimming: 5 bases; J trimming: 7 bases; junction bases outside the gene matches: 13. Germline V gene data show CDR1 as DFQATT and CDR2 as SNEGSKA (reference sequence). As DNA, the CDR3 is TGCAGTGCTTACCAGGGGGCGCTTCTCAATGAGCAGTACTTC. Translated, it gives CSAYQGALLNEQYF.

V and J are TRBV29-1 and TRBJ2-3, with D hard to call. Trimming took 5 bases from V and 4 from J, leaving 16 bases between them. The CDR3 sequence is 14 residues long. From germline, CDR1 is SQVTM and CDR2 ANQGSEA. The CDR3 DNA sequence: TGCAGCGTTAGTGTGCCCGGCTTCCCAGATACGCAGTATTTT. It codes for CSVSVPGFPDTQYF.

As concerns this clonotype: The junction does not match germline at one end; this may be a read error. The chain couples TRBV12-3 or TRBV12-4 to TRBJ2-3; possible D gene TRBD1, 6 bases. This CDR3 comprises 14 residues. CDR3 bases: TGTGCCAGCAGTTTGCAGGACAGTACAGATGCGCAGTATTTT. Translation: CASSLQDSTDAQYF.

J is TRBJ1-1 and V is TRBV28; D ambiguous. Germline lookup yields CDR1 MDHEN and CDR2 SYDVKM. This CDR3 has 14 residues. Trimming removed 3 bases from V and 0 bases from J, with 8 bases in between. CDR3 in amino acids: CASSFAWVNTEAFF. The CDR3 region has the DNA TGTGCCAGCAGTTTCGCCTGGGTGAACACTGAAGCTTTCTTT.

This clonotype was counted only a few times. CDR3 sequence reads: CASSLAANTDTQYF. CDR3 nucleotides: TGTGCCAGCAGCTTGGCAGCCAACACAGATACGCAGTATTTT. The rearrangement joins TRBV5-5 to TRBJ2-3; D call uncertain. CDR1 SGHKS and CDR2 YYEKEE come from the germline V gene (reference sequence). V was trimmed by 0 bases and J by 2 bases, leaving 7 bases between them. The CDR3 sequence is 14 residues long.

This clonotype has a handful of counts. The chain has TRBV29-1 and TRBJ1-5, with D possibly TRBD1 on 5 matching bases. The CDR3 loop spans 14 amino acids. V was trimmed by 4 bases and J by 4 bases, leaving 14 bases between them. From germline, CDR1 is SQVTM and CDR2 ANQGSEA. This CDR3 reads CSVVTGPSNQPQHF. The CDR3 DNA sequence: TGCAGCGTTGTAACAGGACCGAGTAATCAGCCCCAGCATTTT.

The V and J genes are TRBV20-1 and TRBJ2-7; D is possibly TRBD1 (6 bases). With 5 bases removed from V and 7 bases from J, the gap between germline ends came to 21 bases. CDR1 is DFQATT, CDR2 SNEGSKA, per germline (reference sequence). CDR3 length: 14 residues. The CDR3 nucleotides read TGCAGTGCTTCAGCGCCGGGACACTACAATGAGCAGTACTTC. Protein product: CSASAPGHYNEQYF.

A remark on this clonotype: A junction boundary mismatches the germline segment, possibly from a read error. The CDR3 DNA is TGTGCCAGCAGCCAGGACAGGGGCCGCGCAGATACGCAATATTTT. This codes for CASSQDRGRADTQYF. The chain has TRBV12-3 or TRBV12-4 and TRBJ2-3; 9 nucleotides agree with TRBD1. The CDR3 spans 15 residues.

The chain joins TRBV29-1 to TRBJ1-4; no reliable D call. CDR1 is SQVTM and CDR2 is ANQGSEA in the germline V gene. With 6 bases removed from V and 1 base from J, the gap between germline ends came to 9 bases. The CDR3 totals 13 residues. CDR3 DNA sequence: TGCAGCGTCGTACATGGAACTAATGAAAAACTGTTTTTT. This codes for CSVVHGTNEKLFF.

This chain uses TRBV2 with TRBJ2-1, with 8 bases fitting TRBD1. CDR3 length: 16 amino acids. The germline V gene encodes CDR1 SNHLY and CDR2 FYNNEI. The trim removed 2 bases at V and 2 bases at J, leaving 5 bases unmatched. In DNA, the CDR3 is TGTGCCAGCAGTGAACTTCGGGGACAGGCCTACAATGAGCAGTTCTTC. Amino acids: CASSELRGQAYNEQFF.

This clonotype has a handful of counts. The J gene is TRBJ2-7, the V gene TRBV21-1. TRBV21-1 is a pseudogene segment. There are 11 residues in the CDR3. The CDR3 loop reads CQRRTSYEQYF. CDR3 nucleotide sequence: TGTCAAAGACGGACCTCCTACGAGCAGTACTTC.

The sample holds a few counts of this clonotype. The genes are TRBV27 and TRBJ2-7; D gene uncertain. The CDR3 contains 13 residues. Trimming stripped 4 bases from V and 2 bases from J, with 9 bases between. Germline V gene sequence: CDR1 MNHEY, CDR2 SMNVEV (reference sequence). CDR3 in amino acids: CASSWGPTYEQYF. In nucleotides, the CDR3 is TGTGCCAGCAGTTGGGGTCCGACCTACGAGCAGTACTTC.

The rearrangement joins TRBV18 to TRBJ2-1; 7 bases map to TRBD1. Trimming removed 8 bases from V and 7 bases from J; junction bases left unmatched: 8. This CDR3 has 13 amino acids. Germline V gene data show CDR1 as KGHSH and CDR2 as LQKENI. Written as DNA, the CDR3 is TGTGCCAGCGCACAAGGACAGGTGAATGAGCAGTTCTTC. It codes for CASAQGQVNEQFF.

This clonotype occurred a few times. The chain links TRBV7-2 to TRBJ1-2; D is undetermined. This CDR3 spans 13 amino acids. The V gene's germline CDR1 is SGHTA and CDR2 FQGNSA. With 5 bases removed from V and 3 bases from J, the gap between germline ends came to 10 bases. CDR3 loop: CASSALDYYGYTF. Here the CDR3 DNA reads TGTGCCAGCAGCGCACTGGACTACTATGGCTACACCTTC.

With regard to this clonotype: A read error may explain this, as a much larger clone is one base away. The rearrangement links TRBV12-3 or TRBV12-4 to TRBJ2-5; 10 bases are a match to TRBD2. This CDR3 has 15 amino acids. Losses at the gene ends were 6 bases for V and 11 bases for J; bases not matched to a gene: 15. The CDR3 is CASRPAGGLFDEQYF. DNA for the CDR3: TGTGCCAGCAGACCAGCGGGGGGGCTTTTCGATGAGCAGTACTTC.

The sample holds many counts of this clonotype. CDR3 DNA: TGCAGCGTTGGAAGGAGACTGAGTTACGAGCAGTACTTC. It is translated as CSVGRRLSYEQYF. This chain links TRBV29-1 with TRBJ2-7; D ambiguous. V lost 4 bases and J 4 bases, leaving 14 bases between the germline ends. In germline, CDR1 is SQVTM, CDR2 ANQGSEA. The CDR3 spans 13 residues.

V and J are TRBV15 and TRBJ1-1; no clear D gene. Germline-derived CDR1 and CDR2 are LNHNV and YYDKDF (reference sequence). Trimming shortened V by 3 bases and J by 3 bases, and 17 bases separated the two germline ends. This CDR3 contains 16 residues. CDR3 nucleotides: TGTGCCACCAGCAGGTCCCTCCCTTTGGCGGACACTGAAGCTTTCTTT. Protein: CATSRSLPLADTEAFF.

There are a few counts of this clonotype. The chain is built from TRBV20-1 and TRBJ1-2; D unclear. Per the germline V gene, CDR1 is DFQATT and CDR2 is SNEGSKA (reference sequence). Trimming took off 6 bases at V and 9 bases at J, with 14 bases between the two ends. This CDR3 has 11 residues. CDR3 residues: CSADRMESYTF. The CDR3 nucleotides are TGCAGTGCCGACCGTATGGAGAGCTACACCTTC.

On this clonotype: At one end the junction does not follow the germline gene, possibly because of a read error. This sequence joins TRBV18 and TRBJ2-1; D is unclear. Germline CDR1 is KGHSH and CDR2 is LQKENI. The CDR3 runs 12 residues. The CDR3 here is CASAPSDNEQFF. CDR3 DNA: TGTGCCAGCGCACCATCGGACAATGAGCAGTTCTTC.

In its sample, this clonotype was seen a few times. The chain links TRBV7-2 to TRBJ2-3, with a weak D call TRBD1 (6 bases). Trimming cost V 4 bases and J 5 bases, with 13 bases left between them. CDR1 SGHTA and CDR2 FQGNSA come from the germline V gene. This CDR3 has 14 residues. CDR3: CASSSNGQIDTQYF. The DNA of the CDR3 is TGTGCCAGCAGCTCGAATGGACAGATAGATACGCAGTATTTT.

The chain has TRBV5-1 and TRBJ1-2; D gene ambiguous. Germline V gene sequence: CDR1 SGHRS, CDR2 YFSETQ. Trimming took off 4 bases at V and 0 bases at J, with 7 bases between the two ends. This CDR3 has 13 residues. As DNA, the CDR3 is TGCGCCAGCAGCAAGAACACTAACTATGGCTACACCTTC. Translated, it gives CASSKNTNYGYTF.

With respect to this clonotype: One base away lies a much larger clone, so this may be a sequencing read error. The J gene is TRBJ2-1, the V gene TRBV7-2; 7 bases align to TRBD1. This CDR3 has 14 residues. CDR1 is SGHTA, CDR2 FQGNSA, per germline. CDR3 nucleotide sequence: TGTGTCAGCAGCTCCCCGGGACAGTACAATGAGCAGTTCTTC. It encodes CVSSSPGQYNEQFF.

V is TRBV9 and J is TRBJ1-6, with no clear D. The V end lost 4 bases, the J end lost 6 bases, and 8 bases lay between the germline ends. CDR3 length: 13 amino acids. CDR1 and CDR2 (germline): SGDLS, YYNGEE. DNA of the CDR3: TGTGCCAGCAGCTCTCACCCTAATTCACCCCTCCACTTT. It encodes CASSSHPNSPLHF.